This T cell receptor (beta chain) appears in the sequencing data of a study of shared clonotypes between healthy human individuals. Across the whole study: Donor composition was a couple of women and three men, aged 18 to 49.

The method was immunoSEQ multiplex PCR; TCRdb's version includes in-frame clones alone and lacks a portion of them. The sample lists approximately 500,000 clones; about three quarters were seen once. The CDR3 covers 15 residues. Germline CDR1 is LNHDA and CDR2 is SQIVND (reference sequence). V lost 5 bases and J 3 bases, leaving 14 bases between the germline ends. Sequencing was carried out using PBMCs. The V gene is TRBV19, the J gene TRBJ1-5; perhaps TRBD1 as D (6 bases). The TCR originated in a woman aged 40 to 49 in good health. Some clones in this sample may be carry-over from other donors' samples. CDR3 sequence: CASSRQAQSNQPQHF. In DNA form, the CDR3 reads TGTGCCAGTAGTCGACAGGCGCAGTCCAATCAGCCCCAGCATTTT.